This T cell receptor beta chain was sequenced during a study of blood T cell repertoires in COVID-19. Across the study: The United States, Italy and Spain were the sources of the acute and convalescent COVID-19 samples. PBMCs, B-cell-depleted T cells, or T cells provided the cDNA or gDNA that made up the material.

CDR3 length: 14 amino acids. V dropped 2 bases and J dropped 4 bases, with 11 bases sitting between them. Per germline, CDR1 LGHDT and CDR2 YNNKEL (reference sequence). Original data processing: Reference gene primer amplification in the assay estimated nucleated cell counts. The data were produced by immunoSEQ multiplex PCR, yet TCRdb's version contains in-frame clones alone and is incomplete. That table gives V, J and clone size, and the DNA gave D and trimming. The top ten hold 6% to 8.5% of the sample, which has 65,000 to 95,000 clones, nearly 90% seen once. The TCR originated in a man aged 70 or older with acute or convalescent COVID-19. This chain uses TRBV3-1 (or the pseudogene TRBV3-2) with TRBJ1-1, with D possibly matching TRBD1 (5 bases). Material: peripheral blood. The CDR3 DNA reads TGTGCCAGCAGCCAAAGAACAGGTTCCACTGAAGCTTTCTTT. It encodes CASSQRTGSTEAFF.